The source of this T cell receptor (beta chain) is a study of blood T cell repertoires in COVID-19. About the research overall: Sites across the United States, Italy and Spain contributed samples from acute and convalescent COVID-19.

Concerning this clone itself: Other nucleotide sequences in the sample specify the same CDR3.

Germline V gives CDR1 SNHLY, CDR2 FYNNEI. V dropped 5 bases and J dropped 3; count of bases not matched to a gene: 1. The CDR3 runs to 12 residues. Measured with immunoSEQ multiplex PCR; TCRdb has only the in-frame clones, and not every one. The table records around 240,000 clones, about 83% of them present only once. Adults between roughly 18 and 89 years of age took part from approximately 24 US areas. The TCR originated in a woman aged 45 to 65 who had recovered from COVID-19. V is TRBV2 and J is TRBJ2-7, with TRBD1 matching over 7 bases. The sample comprised PBMCs or T cells enriched from blood (not recorded which). The CDR3 DNA sequence: TGTGCCAGCAGTAGGGACAGCTACGAGCAGTACTTC. The encoded protein is CASSRDSYEQYF.